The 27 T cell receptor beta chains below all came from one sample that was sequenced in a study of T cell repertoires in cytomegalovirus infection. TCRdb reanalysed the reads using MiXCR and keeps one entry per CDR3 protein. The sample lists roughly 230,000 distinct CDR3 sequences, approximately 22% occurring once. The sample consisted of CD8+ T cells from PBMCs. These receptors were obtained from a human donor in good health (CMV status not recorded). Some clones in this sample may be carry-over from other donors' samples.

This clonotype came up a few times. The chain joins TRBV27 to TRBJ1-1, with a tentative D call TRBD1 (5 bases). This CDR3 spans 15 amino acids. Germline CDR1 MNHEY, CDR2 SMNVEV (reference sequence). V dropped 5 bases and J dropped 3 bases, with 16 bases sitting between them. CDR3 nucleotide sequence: TGTGCCAGCAGTCCCTGGGGGACGGGCCACACTGAAGCTTTCTTT. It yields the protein CASSPWGTGHTEAFF.

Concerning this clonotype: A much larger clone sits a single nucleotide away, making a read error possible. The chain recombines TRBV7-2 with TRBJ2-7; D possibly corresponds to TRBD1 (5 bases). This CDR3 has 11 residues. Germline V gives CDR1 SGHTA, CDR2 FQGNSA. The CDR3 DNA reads TGTGCTATCAGGGATCCTTACGGGCAGTACTTC. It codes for CAIRDPYGQYF.

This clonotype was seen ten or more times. CDR3 bases: TGCAGTGCTAGAGATAAGGGACCCGGGCGGGAATATGGCTACACCTTC. Translation: CSARDKGPGREYGYTF. The chain is built from TRBV20-1 and TRBJ1-2; weak D call: TRBD1 (5 bases). Between the trimmed V and J ends, which lost 0 bases and 5 bases, there was a span of 19 bases. The CDR3 consists of 16 residues. The V gene's germline CDR1 is DFQATT and CDR2 SNEGSKA (reference sequence).

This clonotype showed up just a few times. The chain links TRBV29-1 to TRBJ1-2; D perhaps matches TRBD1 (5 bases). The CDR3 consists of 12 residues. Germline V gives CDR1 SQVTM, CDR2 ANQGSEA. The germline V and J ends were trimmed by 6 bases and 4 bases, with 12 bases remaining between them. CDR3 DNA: TGCAGCGTGAGGGGACGGCTCTATGGCTACACCTTC. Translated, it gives CSVRGRLYGYTF.

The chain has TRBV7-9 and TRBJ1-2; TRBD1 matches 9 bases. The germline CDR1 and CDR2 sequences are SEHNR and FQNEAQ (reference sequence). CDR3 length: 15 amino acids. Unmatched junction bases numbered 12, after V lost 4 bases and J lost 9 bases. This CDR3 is CASSSIGDRAFSYTF. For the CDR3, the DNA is TGTGCCAGCAGCTCCATTGGGGACAGGGCATTCAGCTACACCTTC.

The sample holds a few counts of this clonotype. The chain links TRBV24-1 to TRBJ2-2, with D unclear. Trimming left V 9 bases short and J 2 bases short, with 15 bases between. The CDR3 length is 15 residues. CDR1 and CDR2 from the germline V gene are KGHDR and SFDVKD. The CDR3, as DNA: TGTGCCACCGAAGGCTGGCAGGCAAACACCGGGGAGCTGTTTTTT. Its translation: CATEGWQANTGELFF.

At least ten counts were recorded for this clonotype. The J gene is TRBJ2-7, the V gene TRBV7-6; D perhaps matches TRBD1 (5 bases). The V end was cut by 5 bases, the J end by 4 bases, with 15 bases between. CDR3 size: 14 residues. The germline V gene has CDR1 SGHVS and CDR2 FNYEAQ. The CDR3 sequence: CASSTGPLPYEQYF. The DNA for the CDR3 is TGTGCCAGCAGCACAGGACCCTTGCCGTACGAGCAGTACTTC.

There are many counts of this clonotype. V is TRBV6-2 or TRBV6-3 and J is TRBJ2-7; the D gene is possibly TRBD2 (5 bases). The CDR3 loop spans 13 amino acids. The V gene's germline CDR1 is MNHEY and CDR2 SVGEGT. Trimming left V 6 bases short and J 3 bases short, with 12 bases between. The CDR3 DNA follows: TGTGCCAGCAGCTCCGGGATAGTCTACGAGCAGTACTTC. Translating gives CASSSGIVYEQYF.

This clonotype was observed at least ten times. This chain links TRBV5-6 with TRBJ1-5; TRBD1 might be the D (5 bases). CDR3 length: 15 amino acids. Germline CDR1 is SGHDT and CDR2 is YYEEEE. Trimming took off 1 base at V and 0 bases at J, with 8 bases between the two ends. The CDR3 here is CASSLSGFSNQPQHF. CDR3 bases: TGTGCCAGCAGCTTGTCAGGGTTTAGCAATCAGCCCCAGCATTTT.

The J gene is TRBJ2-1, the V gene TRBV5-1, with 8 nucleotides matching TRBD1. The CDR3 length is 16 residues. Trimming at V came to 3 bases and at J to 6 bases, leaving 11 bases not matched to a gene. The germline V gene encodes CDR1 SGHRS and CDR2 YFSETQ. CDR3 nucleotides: TGCGCCAGCAGCTGGGGGACAGGCCCTAAGTCCAATGAGCAGTTCTTC. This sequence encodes CASSWGTGPKSNEQFF.

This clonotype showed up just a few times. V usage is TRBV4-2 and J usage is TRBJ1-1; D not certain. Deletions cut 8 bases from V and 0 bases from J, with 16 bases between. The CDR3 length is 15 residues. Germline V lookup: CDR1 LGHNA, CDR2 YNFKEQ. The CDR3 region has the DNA TGTGCCAGCTCGCCGTCGCTAACAGTGAACACTGAAGCTTTCTTT. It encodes CASSPSLTVNTEAFF.

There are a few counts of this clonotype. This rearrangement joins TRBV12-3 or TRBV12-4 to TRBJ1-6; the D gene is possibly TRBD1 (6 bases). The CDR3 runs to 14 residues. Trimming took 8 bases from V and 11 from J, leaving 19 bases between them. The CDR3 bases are TGTGCCAGCTCAACCACAGGGATAAGAGCACCCCTCCACTTT. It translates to CASSTTGIRAPLHF.

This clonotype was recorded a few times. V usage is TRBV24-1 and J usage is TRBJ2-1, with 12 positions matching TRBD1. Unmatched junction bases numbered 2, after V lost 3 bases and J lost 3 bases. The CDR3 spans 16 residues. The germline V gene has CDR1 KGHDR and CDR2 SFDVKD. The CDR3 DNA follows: TGTGCCACCAGTGATGGGACAGGGGGCCTCTACAATGAGCAGTTCTTC. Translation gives CATSDGTGGLYNEQFF.

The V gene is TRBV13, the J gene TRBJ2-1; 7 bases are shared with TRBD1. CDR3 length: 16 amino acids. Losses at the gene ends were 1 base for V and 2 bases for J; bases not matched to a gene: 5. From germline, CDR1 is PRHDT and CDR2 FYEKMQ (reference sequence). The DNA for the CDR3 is TGTGCCAGCAGCTTAGAGAGGCAGGGGGCCTACAATGAGCAGTTCTTC. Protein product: CASSLERQGAYNEQFF.

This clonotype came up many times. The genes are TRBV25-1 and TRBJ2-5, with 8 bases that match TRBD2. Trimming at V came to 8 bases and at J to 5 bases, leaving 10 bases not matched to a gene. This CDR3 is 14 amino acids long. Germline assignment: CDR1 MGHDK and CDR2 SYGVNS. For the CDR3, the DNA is TGTGCCAGCCGCGGGGGGTCATCGTTGGAGACCCAGTACTTC. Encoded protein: CASRGGSSLETQYF.

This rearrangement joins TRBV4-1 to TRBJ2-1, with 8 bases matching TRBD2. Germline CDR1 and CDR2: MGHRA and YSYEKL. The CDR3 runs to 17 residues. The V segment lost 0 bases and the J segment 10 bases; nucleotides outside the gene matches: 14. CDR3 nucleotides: TGCGCCAGCAGCCAAGATCGGGTACTAGCGGCCTCTTCGGAGCAGTTCTTC. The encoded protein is CASSQDRVLAASSEQFF.

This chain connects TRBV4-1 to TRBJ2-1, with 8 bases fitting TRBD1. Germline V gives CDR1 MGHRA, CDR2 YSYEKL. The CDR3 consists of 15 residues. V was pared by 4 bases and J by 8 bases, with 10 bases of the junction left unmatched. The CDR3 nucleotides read TGCGCCAGCAGCCCCTGGCAGGGGGCGTTTGATGAGCAGTTCTTC. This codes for CASSPWQGAFDEQFF.

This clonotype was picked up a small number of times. The CDR3 spells CASSPVGDPLVGEKLFF. Here the CDR3 DNA reads TGTGCCAGCAGCCCAGTGGGGGACCCGCTAGTTGGTGAAAAACTGTTTTTT. The chain links TRBV7-9 to TRBJ1-4; tentative D call: TRBD1 (5 bases). The germline gives CDR1 SEHNR, CDR2 FQNEAQ (reference sequence). V lost 5 bases and J 7 bases, leaving 23 bases between the germline ends. The CDR3 totals 17 residues. Looking up the rest from reference TRBV7-9 and TRBJ1-4 gives the full variable domain: DTGVSQNPRHKITKRGQNVTFRCDPISEHNRLYWYRQTLGQGPEFLTYFQNEAQLEKSRLLSDRFSAERPKGSFSTLEIQRTEQGDSAMYLCASSPVGDPLVGEKLFFGSGTQLSVL.

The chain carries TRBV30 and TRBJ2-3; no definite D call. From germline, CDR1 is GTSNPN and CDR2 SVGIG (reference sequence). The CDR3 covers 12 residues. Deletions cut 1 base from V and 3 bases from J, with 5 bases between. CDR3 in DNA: TGTGCCTGGAGTGCCGTTACAGATACGCAGTATTTT. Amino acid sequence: CAWSAVTDTQYF.

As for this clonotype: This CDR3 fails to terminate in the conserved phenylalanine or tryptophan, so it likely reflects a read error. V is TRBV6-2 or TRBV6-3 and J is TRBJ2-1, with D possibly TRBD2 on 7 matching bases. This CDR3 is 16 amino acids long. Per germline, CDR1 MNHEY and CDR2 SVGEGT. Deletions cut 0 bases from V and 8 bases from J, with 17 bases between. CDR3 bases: TGTGCCAGCAGTTACTCACTGGCGGGGGCTAGGGATGAGCAGTTCTCC. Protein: CASSYSLAGARDEQFS.

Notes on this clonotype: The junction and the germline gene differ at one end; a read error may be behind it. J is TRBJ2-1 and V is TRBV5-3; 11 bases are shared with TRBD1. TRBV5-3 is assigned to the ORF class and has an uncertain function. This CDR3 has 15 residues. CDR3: CASSLPGQGENEQFF. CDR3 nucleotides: TGTGCCAGCAGCTTGCCGGGACAGGGGGAAAATGAGCAGTTCTTC.

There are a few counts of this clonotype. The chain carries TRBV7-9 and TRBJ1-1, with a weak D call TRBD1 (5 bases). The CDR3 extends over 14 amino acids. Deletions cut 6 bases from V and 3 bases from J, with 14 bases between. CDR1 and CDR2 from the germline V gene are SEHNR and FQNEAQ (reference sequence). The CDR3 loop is CASSGPLRDTEAFF. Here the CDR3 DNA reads TGTGCCAGCAGTGGACCTCTCAGGGACACTGAAGCTTTCTTT.

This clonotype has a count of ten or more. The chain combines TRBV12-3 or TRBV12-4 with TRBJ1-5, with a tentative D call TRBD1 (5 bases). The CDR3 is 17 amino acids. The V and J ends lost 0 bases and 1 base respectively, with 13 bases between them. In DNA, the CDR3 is TGTGCCAGCAGTTTAGCGAAAGGGGCGGACAGCAATCAGCCCCAGCATTTT. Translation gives CASSLAKGADSNQPQHF.

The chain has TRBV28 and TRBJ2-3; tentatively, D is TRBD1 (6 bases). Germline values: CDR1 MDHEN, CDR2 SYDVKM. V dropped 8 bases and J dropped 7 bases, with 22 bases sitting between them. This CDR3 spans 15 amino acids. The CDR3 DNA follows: TGTGCCAGCGGAGTTTCCGGTACAGGGCCCAATACGCAGTATTTT. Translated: CASGVSGTGPNTQYF.

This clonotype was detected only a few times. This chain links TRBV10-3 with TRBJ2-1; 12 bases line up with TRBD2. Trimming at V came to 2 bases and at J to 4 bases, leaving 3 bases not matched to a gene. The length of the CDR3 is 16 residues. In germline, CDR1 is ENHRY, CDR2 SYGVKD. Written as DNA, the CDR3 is TGTGCCATCAGTGAGACCGGACTAGCGGGGTACAATGAGCAGTTCTTC. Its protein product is CAISETGLAGYNEQFF.

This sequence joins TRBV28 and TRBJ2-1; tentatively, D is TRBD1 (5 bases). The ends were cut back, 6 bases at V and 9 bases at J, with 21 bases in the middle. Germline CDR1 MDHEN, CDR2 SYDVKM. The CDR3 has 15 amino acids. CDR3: CASSPHSLTVSEQFF. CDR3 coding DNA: TGTGCCAGCAGCCCCCACTCTTTGACAGTCAGTGAGCAGTTCTTC.

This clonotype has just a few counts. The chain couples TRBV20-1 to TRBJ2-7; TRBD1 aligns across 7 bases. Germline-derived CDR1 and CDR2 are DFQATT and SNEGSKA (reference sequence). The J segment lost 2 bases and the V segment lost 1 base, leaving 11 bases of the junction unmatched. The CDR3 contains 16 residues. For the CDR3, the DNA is TGCAGTGCTAGAGCCCGTCTCCGGGACAGTCCCTACGAGCAGTACTTC. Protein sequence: CSARARLRDSPYEQYF.